A single count supports the clone carrying this TCR beta chain. This specimen comes from a study of blood T cell repertoires in COVID-19. Trimming shortened V by 5 bases and J by 2 bases, and 4 bases separated the two germline ends. The CDR3 spans 13 residues. Germline CDR1 is LGHDT and CDR2 is YNNKEL (reference sequence). Produced via immunoSEQ multiplex PCR; TCRdb's table is partial and in-frame only. The table has under 250,000 clones, around 82% seen once. The V gene is TRBV3-1 (or the pseudogene TRBV3-2), the J gene TRBJ2-6; D gene ambiguous. Sequencing was performed on peripheral blood. The receptor comes from a man between 35 and 55 years old with active or convalescent COVID-19. Here the CDR3 reads CASSKPGANVLTF. In nucleotides, the CDR3 is TGTGCCAGCAGCAAGCCTGGGGCCAACGTCCTGACTTTC.